The 17 T cell receptor beta chains below come from one sample, sequenced in a study of vaccination and CD4 T cells after COVID-19. Treatment specified: approximately nine-day PBMC culture with coronavirus spike peptide pools or control peptides (ViraFEST assay). Cultured CD4+ T-cell DNA underwent Oncomine TCR Beta short-read sequencing. TCRdb reprocessed the PCR reads via MiXCR and lists one record per CDR3 protein. Of roughly 20,000 distinct CDR3 sequences in the sample, around 55% were seen once. Their antigens are not known. The sample was CD4+ T cells from blood, cultured in vitro. The source is a human donor who had recovered from COVID-19.

The chain recombines TRBV28 with TRBJ2-3; 7 bases match TRBD1. Germline V lookup: CDR1 MDHEN, CDR2 SYDVKM. CDR3 size: 15 residues. V dropped 6 bases and J dropped 7; count of bases not matched to a gene: 13. The chain's CDR3 is CASRPRGLPGYTQYF. In DNA form, the CDR3 reads TGTGCCAGCAGACCAAGGGGGCTACCTGGCTATACGCAGTATTTT.

The chain has TRBV27 and TRBJ1-2; 8 nucleotides line up with TRBD1. The CDR3 covers 15 residues. The germline V gene has CDR1 MNHEY and CDR2 SMNVEV (reference sequence). Losses at the gene ends were 3 bases for V and 2 bases for J; bases not matched to a gene: 5. The CDR3 loop reads CASSFSRTGNYGYTF. CDR3 nucleotide sequence: TGTGCCAGCAGTTTTTCCCGGACAGGGAACTATGGCTACACCTTC.

The chain is built from TRBV20-1 and TRBJ2-3; the D is unclear. The length of the CDR3 is 12 residues. The germline gives CDR1 DFQATT, CDR2 SNEGSKA (reference sequence). V gave up 2 bases and J gave up 5 bases, with 8 bases separating them. CDR3 sequence reads: CSARLTQDTQYF. In nucleotides, the CDR3 is TGCAGTGCTAGACTAACACAAGATACGCAGTATTTT.

The chain employs TRBV27 and TRBJ2-3; a weak D match, TRBD2 (5 bases). V gave up 3 bases and J gave up 1 base, with 11 bases separating them. The CDR3 contains 15 residues. CDR1 and CDR2 from the germline V gene are MNHEY and SMNVEV (reference sequence). The CDR3 loop is CASSFTRYGTDTQYF. The CDR3 DNA follows: TGTGCCAGCAGTTTCACTAGGTACGGCACAGATACGCAGTATTTT.

This clonotype has more than one count but fewer than ten. V usage is TRBV20-1 and J usage is TRBJ2-7; a possible D gene is TRBD2 (6 bases). Looked up from germline, CDR1 is DFQATT and CDR2 is SNEGSKA (reference sequence). V lost 5 bases, J lost 2 bases, and 16 bases lay in between. CDR3 length: 14 residues. The CDR3 DNA follows: TGCAGTGCTCCCGGGTGGCGGGGAACCTACGAGCAGTACTTC. Protein: CSAPGWRGTYEQYF.

This chain connects TRBV27 to TRBJ2-3, with 12 bases aligning to TRBD2. Germline V gene data show CDR1 as MNHEY and CDR2 as SMNVEV (reference sequence). There are 17 residues in the CDR3. The V segment lost 5 bases and the J segment 2 bases; nucleotides outside the gene matches: 8. The CDR3 DNA follows: TGTGCCAGCAGTCCCAGACTAGCGGGAGAGCCCACAGATACGCAGTATTTT. Its translation is CASSPRLAGEPTDTQYF.

The chain joins TRBV10-3 to TRBJ2-3; no definite D call. The germline gives CDR1 ENHRY, CDR2 SYGVKD. The CDR3 has 14 residues. Trimming removed 3 bases from V and 2 bases from J, with 9 bases in between. CDR3 in DNA: TGTGCCATCAGTGAAAACGGATTCACAGATACGCAGTATTTT. Translating it yields CAISENGFTDTQYF.

The rearrangement uses TRBV6-1 and TRBJ1-1; 7 bases line up with TRBD1. The CDR3 has 19 amino acids. From germline, CDR1 is MNHNS and CDR2 SASEGT. The ends lost 8 bases at V and 0 bases at J; junction bases unmatched: 21. This CDR3 is CASFRLTRAGGVMNTEAFF. The CDR3 region has the DNA TGTGCCAGCTTCCGACTTACAAGGGCAGGGGGGGTCATGAACACTGAAGCTTTCTTT.

This clonotype was detected once. The rearrangement joins TRBV15 to TRBJ2-7, with 10 nucleotides matching TRBD1. This CDR3 is 15 amino acids long. The ends lost 1 base at V and 6 bases at J; junction bases unmatched: 6. Germline CDR1 reads LNHNV; CDR2 reads YYDKDF (reference sequence). The CDR3 sequence is CATSRGMGTGVEQYF. In nucleotides, the CDR3 is TGTGCCACCAGCAGAGGGATGGGGACAGGGGTCGAGCAGTACTTC.

This sequence joins TRBV18 and TRBJ2-1, with 7 bases that match TRBD1. This CDR3 contains 17 residues. Unmatched junction bases numbered 13, after V lost 4 bases and J lost 4 bases. Germline CDR1 reads KGHSH; CDR2 reads LQKENI. CDR3 DNA: TGTGCCAGCTCACGGTCGGGACAGCTCAATCCTTACAATGAGCAGTTCTTC. As protein: CASSRSGQLNPYNEQFF.

This clonotype was counted a few times. The CDR3 is CASLNRRTGYGYTF. CDR3 in DNA: TGTGCCAGCCTCAACAGGCGGACAGGATATGGCTACACCTTC. The rearrangement uses TRBV28 and TRBJ1-2; TRBD1 agrees at 7 bases. This CDR3 contains 14 residues. CDR1 is MDHEN and CDR2 is SYDVKM in the germline V gene. V shed 8 bases, J shed 5 bases, and the junction held 11 bases outside the gene matches.

The gene calls are TRBV19 and TRBJ1-5; D ambiguous. This CDR3 comprises 15 residues. Germline V CDR1 and CDR2: LNHDA, SQIVND (reference sequence). V lost 3 bases, J lost 0 bases, and 9 bases lay in between. The CDR3 region has the DNA TGTGCCAGTAGTATTGGCAGCCTTAGCAATCAGCCCCAGCATTTT. It codes for CASSIGSLSNQPQHF.

The V and J genes are TRBV7-9 and TRBJ2-2; 10 bases align to TRBD1. This CDR3 has 18 amino acids. V shed 5 bases, J shed 5 bases, and the junction held 14 bases outside the gene matches. Germline V gene sequence: CDR1 SEHNR, CDR2 FQNEAQ (reference sequence). The CDR3 DNA reads TGTGCCAGCAGCCCCGCCCGCGGACAGGGGGTGCAAACCGGGGAGCTGTTTTTT. This gives the protein CASSPARGQGVQTGELFF.

The chain joins TRBV5-1 to TRBJ2-7; possibly TRBD2 for D (5 bases). The germline gives CDR1 SGHRS, CDR2 YFSETQ. CDR3 length: 15 residues. Trimming pared 0 bases from V and 0 bases from J, leaving 10 bases between. CDR3 protein: CASSLASGNSYEQYF. The CDR3 DNA is TGCGCCAGCAGCTTGGCGAGCGGCAACTCCTACGAGCAGTACTTC.

Only a few counts were recorded for this clonotype. The chain has TRBV7-2 and TRBJ2-7, with D perhaps TRBD1 (5 bases). The V and J ends lost 2 bases and 6 bases respectively, with 11 bases between them. CDR1 is SGHTA, CDR2 FQGNSA, per germline. The length of the CDR3 is 13 residues. Here the CDR3 reads CASSLPPGSEQYF. The CDR3 bases are TGTGCCAGCAGCTTACCTCCAGGGTCCGAGCAGTACTTC.

The V and J genes are TRBV28 and TRBJ2-7, with TRBD1 as a possible D gene (6 bases). V was trimmed by 6 bases and J by 5 bases, leaving 11 bases between them. Germline loops: CDR1 MDHEN, CDR2 SYDVKM. CDR3 length equals 12 residues. DNA of the CDR3: TGTGCCAGCAGACAACAGGGCCACGAGCAGTACTTC. Amino acid sequence: CASRQQGHEQYF.

V and J are TRBV28 and TRBJ2-3, with 7 bases fitting TRBD2. Losses at the gene ends were 3 bases for V and 0 bases for J; bases not matched to a gene: 9. The CDR3 sequence is 17 residues long. CDR1 is MDHEN and CDR2 is SYDVKM in the germline V gene. CDR3 nucleotide sequence: TGTGCCAGCAGTTTTACCAAAGCTAGCGGTAGCACAGATACGCAGTATTTT. Its protein product is CASSFTKASGSTDTQYF.